Listed here are 11 T cell receptor beta chains from one sample, sequenced in a study of naive and memory T cell subsets. Two oligonucleotides, mixed equimolar, formed the beta constant-region primer covering TRBC1 and TRBC2. TCRdb fed the UMI-ligation and nested PCR reads into MiXCR, producing one record per CDR3 protein. The profile covers tens of thousands of distinct CDR3 sequences, with 10% to 15% appearing a single time and roughly a fifth taken by the ten largest. The sequenced material came from effector memory CD4+ T cells from blood. As for subset: effector memory, CD45RA- CD27-. These receptors were collected from a human donor in good health.

The chain couples TRBV28 to TRBJ1-1; the match to TRBD1 covers 7 bases. CDR3 size: 14 residues. Per germline, CDR1 MDHEN and CDR2 SYDVKM. The ends lost 6 bases at V and 6 bases at J; junction bases unmatched: 10. This CDR3 is CASSPLRGRSEAFF. The CDR3 DNA is TGTGCCAGCAGCCCCTTGAGGGGGCGGTCTGAAGCTTTCTTT.

By share, this clonotype ranks as medium-sized. The V gene is TRBV29-1, the J gene TRBJ2-3; 10 bases fit TRBD2. This CDR3 has 16 amino acids. Unmatched junction bases numbered 9, after V lost 2 bases and J lost 4 bases. CDR1 is SQVTM, CDR2 ANQGSEA, per germline. The CDR3, as DNA: TGCAGCGTTGAAAAACGGCTAGCGGGAGTGGCAGATACGCAGTATTTT. It encodes CSVEKRLAGVADTQYF.

V and J are TRBV12-3 or TRBV12-4 and TRBJ1-5; weak D call: TRBD1 (5 bases). Trimming cost V 9 bases and J 4 bases, with 16 bases left between them. The CDR3 runs 14 residues. The CDR3 region has the DNA TGTGCCAGACGCCGGACGGGGCTGAATCAGCCCCAGCATTTT. It specifies CARRRTGLNQPQHF.

In this sample, this clonotype turned up a few times. The chain combines TRBV6-2 or TRBV6-3 with TRBJ2-1; 10 positions agree with TRBD2. CDR1 and CDR2 (germline): MNHEY, SVGEGT. V was clipped by 4 bases and J by 7 bases; unmatched bases: 4. This CDR3 contains 14 residues. This chain's CDR3 is CASSFASGRNEQFF. In DNA, the CDR3 is TGTGCCAGCAGTTTCGCTAGCGGGAGAAATGAGCAGTTCTTC.

This clonotype was seen at least ten times. This clone may be a read error of a much larger clone one base away. The chain carries TRBV5-6 and TRBJ2-5, with D tentatively TRBD1 or TRBD2 (5 bases each). This CDR3 is 16 amino acids long. With 1 base removed from V and 5 bases from J, the gap between germline ends came to 18 bases. Germline assignment: CDR1 SGHDT and CDR2 YYEEEE. The CDR3 DNA follows: TGTGCCAGCAGCTTGTTCGGAGGTGGGGGACGGGAGACCCAGTACTTC. The encoded protein is CASSLFGGGGRETQYF.

This clonotype has only a few counts. This may arise from a read error, as a much more abundant clone is one base away. The CDR3 is CASRSTAIGQYF. CDR3 nucleotide sequence: TGTGCCAGCAGATCGACGGCTATTGGGCAGTATTTT. V gene TRBV7-2 combines with J gene TRBJ2-3, with D unclear. In germline, CDR1 is SGHTA, CDR2 FQGNSA. The CDR3 is 12 amino acids. Trimming stripped 6 bases from V and 11 bases from J, with 15 bases between.

This clonotype was detected many times. The rearrangement uses TRBV29-1 and TRBJ1-1; the D gene is possibly TRBD1 (6 bases). V was clipped by 5 bases and J by 5 bases, with 12 bases between them. CDR1 SQVTM and CDR2 ANQGSEA come from the germline V gene. The CDR3 has 12 residues. This chain's CDR3 is CSVLPRGTEAFF. CDR3 DNA: TGCAGCGTTCTCCCCAGGGGAACTGAAGCTTTCTTT.

A note on this clonotype: One end of the junction varies from germline; a read error may be responsible. This chain uses TRBV20-1 with TRBJ1-1; no clear D gene. CDR3 length equals 12 residues. From germline, CDR1 is DFQATT and CDR2 SNEGSKA (reference sequence). The CDR3 DNA is TGCAGTGCTAGTCAACAGAACACTGAAGCGTTCTTT. Its translation: CSASQQNTEAFF.

By share, this clonotype counts as medium-sized. This chain connects TRBV19 to TRBJ2-3, with 9 bases lining up with TRBD2. V was pared by 3 bases and J by 6 bases, with 10 bases of the junction left unmatched. Germline-derived CDR1 and CDR2 are LNHDA and SQIVND (reference sequence). The CDR3 is made up of 16 amino acids. Here the CDR3 DNA reads TGTGCCAGTAGTATTTTCTCTAGCGGGAACACGGATACGCAGTATTTT. Its translation is CASSIFSSGNTDTQYF.

The rearrangement uses TRBV3-1 and TRBJ2-1; D unclear. CDR3 length equals 12 residues. V dropped 4 bases and J dropped 2 bases, with 3 bases sitting between them. The germline V gene has CDR1 LGHDT and CDR2 YNNKEL (reference sequence). The CDR3 region is CASSLTYNEQFF. CDR3 coding DNA: TGTGCCAGCAGCCTCACCTACAATGAGCAGTTCTTC.

This clonotype has more than one count but fewer than ten. CDR3 region: CASSFSQGYQPQHF. DNA of the CDR3: TGTGCCAGCAGTTTTAGTCAGGGCTATCAGCCCCAGCATTTT. The chain is built from TRBV28 and TRBJ1-5, with D possibly TRBD1 on 5 matching bases. CDR1 MDHEN and CDR2 SYDVKM come from the germline V gene. This CDR3 contains 14 residues. V was clipped by 3 bases and J by 5 bases, with 11 bases between them.